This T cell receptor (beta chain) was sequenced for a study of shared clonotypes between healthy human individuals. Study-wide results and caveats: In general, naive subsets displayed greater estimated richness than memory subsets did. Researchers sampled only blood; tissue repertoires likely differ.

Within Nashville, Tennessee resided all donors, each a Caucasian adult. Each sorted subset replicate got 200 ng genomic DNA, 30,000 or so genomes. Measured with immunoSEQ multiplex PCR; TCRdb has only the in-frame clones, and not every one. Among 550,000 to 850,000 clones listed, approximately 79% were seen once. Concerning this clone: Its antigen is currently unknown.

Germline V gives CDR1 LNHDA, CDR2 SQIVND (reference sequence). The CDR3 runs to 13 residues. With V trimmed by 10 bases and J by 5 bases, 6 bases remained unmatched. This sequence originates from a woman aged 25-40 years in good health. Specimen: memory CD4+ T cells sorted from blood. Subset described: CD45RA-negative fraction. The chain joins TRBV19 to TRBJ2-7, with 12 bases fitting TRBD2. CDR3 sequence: CATRTSGTDEQYF. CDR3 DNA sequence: TGTGCCACCAGGACTAGCGGGACAGACGAGCAGTACTTC.